This TCR beta chain stems from a study of cytomegalovirus exposure and HLA in healthy donors. General study points: A link between a missense DCLRE1C variant and TCR beta V- and J-gene trimming emerged from a later analysis.

The CDR3 runs 16 residues. The V segment lost 1 base and the J segment 7 bases; nucleotides outside the gene matches: 8. Germline assignment: CDR1 MGHRA and CDR2 YSYEKL. Remarks on this clone: Its target is not known.

Use of 60 Vbeta and 13 Jbeta primers characterized the PCR. Method: immunoSEQ multiplex PCR; TCRdb's copy keeps in-frame clones and lacks some. The sample has nearly 110,000 clones, around 80% seen once. The gene calls are TRBV4-1 and TRBJ2-2; 8 nucleotides align to TRBD1. The receptor's source is a man in his forties in good health and CMV-seronegative. Sequencing was performed on PBMCs. CDR3 sequence reads: CASSQVRSGGLGELFF. Here the CDR3 DNA reads TGCGCCAGCAGCCAAGTTCGTTCAGGGGGCCTCGGGGAGCTGTTTTTT.